The 2 T cell receptor beta chains below all came from one sample that was sequenced in a study of response to subunit inactivated influenza vaccine. MiXCR, run by TCRdb on the RT-PCR reads, gives a single entry per CDR3 protein. This table has around 520,000 distinct CDR3 sequences, about 25% appearing once. The sample was CD4+ T cells sorted from PBMCs, taken 5 days after vaccination. The receptors shown here come from a man aged 50-60 years who received an inactivated influenza vaccine.

V and J are TRBV6-1 and TRBJ1-2; maybe TRBD1 (5 bases). This CDR3 contains 13 residues. With 5 bases removed from V and 9 bases from J, the gap between germline ends came to 16 bases. From germline, CDR1 is MNHNS and CDR2 SASEGT. CDR3 in DNA: TGTGCCAGCAGTACCCGTGGGACGTTCAGCTACACCTTC. Translated, it gives CASSTRGTFSYTF.

This clonotype has a handful of counts. The chain has TRBV6-2 or TRBV6-3 and TRBJ2-1; 10 bases line up with TRBD2. Germline values: CDR1 MNHEY, CDR2 SVGEGT. CDR3 length: 17 amino acids. The junction had 9 bases not matched to a gene; V was cut back by 0 bases and J by 7 bases. The chain's CDR3 is CASSYSKLAGILNEQFF. The DNA of the CDR3 is TGTGCCAGCAGTTACTCGAAACTAGCGGGAATCCTGAATGAGCAGTTCTTC.